This T cell receptor (beta chain) was observed in a study of radiation and T cells in renal cell carcinoma (dated by TCRdb to 2018 to 2021). Turning to the overall study: A total of around 50 samples underwent TCR beta sequencing, made up of 25 or so tumors and around 27 peripheral blood samples. The last blood draw occurred 4 weeks after radiation, at the same time as nephrectomy. A total of approximately 4 million unique CDR3 nucleotide sequences, encoding some 2,700,000 unique CDR3 amino acid sequences, were found across all 50 or so samples. What the authors observed across the whole study: Top tumor clonotypes rose in blood from baseline to 2 weeks post-radiation, then contracted by 4 weeks, suggesting transient expansion of tumor-resident clones. Because no pretreatment tumor biopsies were available, whether clonotypes were present in the tumor at baseline could not be determined. With a single-armed trial design, the study had no way to address how radiation dose or scheduling affects the TCR repertoire. Tracking of blood repertoire dynamics stopped at approximately four weeks after treatment, with no follow-up past that point.

The time point label corresponds to: blood 4 weeks post-SBRT, at nephrectomy. What this sample's treatment or condition label stands for: 15 Gy SBRT to primary tumor, nephrectomy 4 weeks later. The samples were obtained from a clinical trial, where primary renal cell carcinomas were treated with 15 Gy stereotactic body radiation therapy and then removed by nephrectomy 4 weeks afterward. To follow tumor-enriched clonotypes, serial peripheral blood was collected from radiation-treated patients at baseline and at 2 weeks and 4 weeks after SBRT. Every patient had renal cell carcinoma of clear cell pathology. Genomic DNA for TCR sequencing was prepared using the QIAamp DNA Blood Mini Kit (Qiagen). The analyses included only samples that passed all quality control checks. With respect to this clone: The specificity of this receptor is unknown. Base qualities are not recorded, but no much larger clone differs from it by a single base.

The immunoSEQ kit was used, according to the manufacturer's recommendations, to generate TCR beta libraries from genomic DNA. Library preparation used a first multiplex PCR with proprietary primers, then a second PCR adding unique barcodes, with bead cleanups after each round. Each sample batch included a kit-provided positive control reaction and a negative control reaction. The final libraries underwent checking on an Agilent 4200 TapeStation D1000 ScreenTape, volumetric pooling, and quantification by qPCR. Sequencing was performed on an Illumina NextSeq500 with a MidOutput 150-cycle cartridge, and 156 Read1 and 15 Index1 cycles were run with kit custom primers. The pooled library was loaded at approximately 1.1 pM with a roughly 22% PhiX control spike-in. On the authors' methods: The vendor-processed data were analyzed in R, and a clonotype was defined as all T cells that share the same CDR3 nucleotide sequence. For clone abundance analyses, frequencies were normalized to the 10,000 most abundant clones in each sample. Before analysis, public T cell clones were removed, and these numbered fewer than six per sample on average. Tumor-enriched clonotypes and baseline blood-enriched clonotypes were defined as those with an abundance difference of at least 32-fold between compartments. Clonotypes expanded or contracted between blood time points were identified with a beta-binomial differential abundance model. Tumor-blood repertoire similarity was measured with the Baroni-Urbani and Buser coefficient, and groups were compared using two-tailed Wilcoxon tests in R. TCRdb provides this immuneACCESS table in a form limited to in-frame rearrangements. Some clones are lacking; in checked studies, under half of them reflect an unresolved V gene, and why the rest are absent is not known. The D gene and trimming were derived from the DNA, and the V and J assignments and clone size from that table. The sample table contains around 170,000 clones; only one count was recorded for roughly 90% of them. Jointly, the top ten make up about 10% of the sample.

The sample consisted of blood, taken from a patient whose treatment included radiotherapy and nephrectomy. The origin of this receptor is a woman between 45 and 60 years old with renal cell carcinoma.

The DNA is TGTGCCAGCAGCTCCGTACCGGGACTAGGGCCTAGTGAGCAGTTCTTC. Translated, this is CASSSVPGLGPSEQFF. The rearrangement joined TRBV9 to TRBJ2-1, and 8 junctional nucleotides match TRBD2. From its cysteine to its phenylalanine, the CDR3 spans 16 amino acids. The only DNA kept is the CDR3, 48 bases in frame from the first base. V is pruned by 4 bases and J by 9 bases, leaving 15 bases of the junction without a gene match. For CDR1 and CDR2, the germline V gene lists SGDLS and YYNGEE.